This record concerns one T cell receptor (beta chain) sequence. This clone was detected a few times. It has no known antigen specificity. Base qualities are not recorded, but no much larger clone differs from it by a single base. The High Capacity cDNA Reverse Transcription Kit was used to reverse transcribe all of the isolated RNA, meaning that expressed TCRB transcripts were what got sequenced. Deep immunoSEQ sequencing was performed on naive, central memory and regulatory T cell samples, with an average of roughly 4 million total reads per sample. Sorted cells were lysed in RLT buffer and RNA was extracted with DNase-treated RNeasy Micro or Mini kits, depending on cell number. To prevent cross-contamination, each cell subset was processed individually, whereas patient and healthy donor samples were processed jointly. The immunoSEQ multiplex PCR was used to amplify TCRB sequences from cDNA, generating 87-bp fragments that spanned the CDR3 region. Sequencing of the amplicons was performed on the Illumina HiSeq platform. As for how the authors treated the data: PCR bias was computationally corrected using synthetic template baselines, reads within Hamming distance 2 were collapsed, and singletons that could not be merged were discarded. Reads were aligned against IMGT to assign V, D and J genes, CDR3 length and insertions or deletions at six rearrangement sites. Within each subset, clonotype counts were normalized to sorted cell number, after which true diversity and Gini coefficients were computed with the tcR R package. The overlap coefficient, calculated on TCRB nucleotide sequences, was used to measure repertoire sharing. As a proxy for the pre-selection repertoire, out-of-frame TCRB sequences from naive cells were analyzed. TCRdb retrieved this table from immuneACCESS and kept in-frame rearrangements only. Not all clones are present; in checked studies, unresolved V genes account for under half, and no reason is known for the remainder. The V and J calls and clone size come from that table; D and trimming were worked out from the DNA. The sample table records around 250,000 clones; about 20% of these occur just once. Of the sample, 0.028% falls within the top ten clones.

These data are taken from a study of beta chain features in type 1 diabetes (dated by TCRdb to 2017 to 2018). Describing the broader study: No differences in mean age, gender distribution, total cell number or subset yield were found between patients and healthy donors. A total of approximately 100 million sorted cells were examined across all samples, and the number of cells per subset was strongly correlated with RNA yield. The study compared TCRB repertoires of sorted circulating CD4+ T cell subsets between recently diagnosed type 1 diabetes patients and matched healthy donors. Whereas all 30 or so donors provided naive and central memory subsets, regulatory and stem cell-like memory subsets were isolated from just 8 patients and about 8 healthy donors. The paper as a whole reports these results and caveats: Sequencing cDNA rather than genomic DNA could over-represent highly expressing activated cells, although activation and CD3 levels did not differ between groups. At VDJ recombination sites, type 1 diabetes patients had fewer insertions and more deleted nucleotides, which implies abnormalities in thymic rearrangement. Naive, central memory and regulatory TCRB repertoires appeared to be more similar among patients than among healthy donors. HLA sub-analyses involved small numbers of individuals, so any influence of HLA type on TCRB rearrangement remained unresolved. PCR might favor shorter templates, but patient and control samples were amplified and corrected together, so any skew would affect both groups equally. A moderate but significant shortening of TCRB CDR3 length was observed in type 1 diabetes patients in all four CD4+ subsets.

Spanning cysteine to phenylalanine, the CDR3 consists of 13 amino acids. Only the CDR3 DNA is retained, 39 bases long and in frame from the first base. For CDR1 and CDR2, the germline V gene (reference sequence) lists SGHNT and YYREEE. V loses 2 bases of germline sequence and J loses 14 bases, and the interval between the two ends is 17 bases. A single peripheral blood draw of approximately 0.11 L on average was collected from each donor into heparinised tubes. A BD FACSAria II and a panel including CD45RO, CCR7, CD25, CD127, CD95 and CD27 were used to sort naive, central memory, regulatory and stem cell-like memory CD4+ T cells. Every sorted population had a purity above 95%. PBMCs were isolated right away by Lymphoprep density gradient centrifugation and were stained directly, without culture. So that batch effects would be minimized, each experiment stained and sorted samples in pairs, pairing one healthy donor with one patient.

Rearrangement joined TRBV5-4 to TRBJ2-1; tentative D gene TRBD1, with 5 bases matching. Sequencing input: naive CD4+ T cells from blood. Interpreted using the paper, the cell subset or site label stands for: true naive CD4+ T cells. The receptor comes from a woman between 40 and 50 years old with type 1 diabetes. The bases read TGTGCCAGCAGCTTTGATACGACCGTAGGGGAGTTCTTC. This yields the protein CASSFDTTVGEFF.